The 24 T cell receptor beta chains presented below share a single source sample, sequenced in a study of cytomegalovirus exposure and HLA in healthy donors. Profiling relied on immunoSEQ multiplex PCR, and the TCRdb table lists in-frame clones only, not all of them. The profile shows around 200,000 clones, about 81% of them singletons. Sequencing was done on a sample of PBMCs. The receptors were sampled from a woman aged 30 to 39 in good health and CMV-seronegative.

This clone was picked up one time. The chain recombines TRBV5-1 with TRBJ1-1, with D perhaps matching TRBD1 (5 bases). The CDR3 is 13 amino acids. Between the trimmed V and J ends, which lost 3 bases and 4 bases, there was a span of 10 bases. Germline V gene sequence: CDR1 SGHRS, CDR2 YFSETQ. In DNA form, the CDR3 reads TGCGCCAGCAGCTACTACGGGGGCACTGAAGCTTTCTTT. As protein: CASSYYGGTEAFF.

Comment on this clone: This sample includes further DNA sequences coding for the same CDR3. The V and J genes are TRBV5-1 and TRBJ2-3, with 8 nucleotides matching TRBD2. Germline CDR1 is SGHRS and CDR2 is YFSETQ. This CDR3 has 15 residues. Unmatched junction bases numbered 3, after V lost 2 bases and J lost 1 base. CDR3 residues: CASSLGGGRTDTQYF. Here the CDR3 DNA reads TGCGCCAGCAGCTTAGGCGGGGGGCGCACAGATACGCAGTATTTT.

This clone was recorded a few times. V and J are TRBV28 and TRBJ1-6; 7 positions agree with TRBD1. The CDR3 length is 15 residues. J was trimmed by 8 bases and V by 5 bases; bases with no gene match: 9. Germline-derived CDR1 and CDR2 are MDHEN and SYDVKM. CDR3 bases: TGTGCCAGCAGTCCCGACAGGGCTGGTGATTCACCCCTCCACTTT. It encodes CASSPDRAGDSPLHF.

J is TRBJ2-7 and V is TRBV7-3; perhaps TRBD2 as D (6 bases). The CDR3 contains 15 residues. V was trimmed by 2 bases and J by 3 bases, leaving 14 bases between them. From germline, CDR1 is SGHTA and CDR2 FQGTGA. CDR3: CASSLGLAGIYEQYF. The CDR3 nucleotides read TGTGCCAGCAGCTTAGGTTTGGCGGGGATCTACGAGCAGTACTTC. The full variable domain, in which reference TRBV7-3 and TRBJ2-7 provide the parts outside the CDR3, is GAGVSQTPSNKVTEKGKYVELRCDPISGHTALYWYRQSLGQGPEFLIYFQGTGAADDSGLPNDRFFAVRPEGSVSTLKIQRTERGDSAVYLCASSLGLAGIYEQYFGPGTRLTVT.

This clone has only a few counts. Other nucleotide sequences from this sample produce the same CDR3. V gene TRBV7-6 combines with J gene TRBJ2-7; D might be TRBD2 (6 bases). Germline-derived CDR1 and CDR2 are SGHVS and FNYEAQ. This CDR3 contains 13 residues. V lost 4 bases and J lost 7, with 14 bases in between. The CDR3 sequence is CASSSGTSREQYF. CDR3 nucleotide sequence: TGTGCCAGCAGCTCCGGGACTTCAAGGGAGCAGTACTTC. Complete variable domain (other parts from reference TRBV7-6 and TRBJ2-7): GAGVSQSPRYKVTKRGQDVALRCDPISGHVSLYWYRQALGQGPEFLTYFNYEAQQDKSGLPNDRFSAERPEGSISTLTIQRTEQRDSAMYRCASSSGTSREQYFGPGTRLTVT.

This clone was seen a handful of times. V usage is TRBV5-1 and J usage is TRBJ1-5, with 7 nucleotides matching TRBD1. The CDR3 contains 15 residues. V lost 0 bases and J lost 3; bases outside the gene matches: 3. Per the germline V gene, CDR1 is SGHRS and CDR2 is YFSETQ. The CDR3 coding sequence is TGCGCCAGCAGCTTGGGGGGACAGTACAATCAGCCCCAGCATTTT. This translates into CASSLGGQYNQPQHF.

The chain uses TRBV19 and TRBJ1-6, with 11 bases identical to TRBD1. After removal of 10 bases from V and 6 bases from J, the junction contained 5 bases not matched to a gene. Per germline, CDR1 LNHDA and CDR2 SQIVND (reference sequence). The CDR3 loop spans 14 amino acids. The CDR3: CATQGTGGNSPLHF. The CDR3 coding sequence is TGTGCCACCCAAGGGACAGGGGGTAATTCACCCCTCCACTTT.

The chain has TRBV5-6 and TRBJ2-7; the D gene is possibly TRBD2 (5 bases). The CDR3 has 13 amino acids. Germline V CDR1 and CDR2: SGHDT, YYEEEE. Trimming took off 4 bases at V and 4 bases at J, with 12 bases between the two ends. The CDR3 sequence is CASSGSAIYEQYF. The CDR3 DNA is TGTGCCAGCAGCGGTAGCGCGATTTACGAGCAGTACTTC. Using reference TRBV5-6 and TRBJ2-7 for the parts outside the CDR3, the full variable domain is DAGVTQSPTHLIKTRGQQVTLRCSPKSGHDTVSWYQQALGQGPQFIFQYYEEEERQRGNFPDRFSGHQFPNYSSELNVNALLLGDSALYLCASSGSAIYEQYFGPGTRLTVT.

The chain carries TRBV10-3 and TRBJ2-1; 7 bases match TRBD2. Germline V lookup: CDR1 ENHRY, CDR2 SYGVKD. This CDR3 comprises 15 residues. J was trimmed by 2 bases and V by 5 bases; bases with no gene match: 6. The CDR3: CAISLTSATYNEQFF. Here the CDR3 DNA reads TGTGCCATCAGTTTAACTAGCGCCACCTACAATGAGCAGTTCTTC.

The chain links TRBV5-6 to TRBJ2-5; TRBD2 aligns across 9 bases. The J segment lost 3 bases and the V segment lost 0 bases, leaving 3 bases of the junction unmatched. The germline V gene encodes CDR1 SGHDT and CDR2 YYEEEE. CDR3 size: 15 residues. CDR3 residues: CASSLVASGEETQYF. Here the CDR3 DNA reads TGTGCCAGCAGCTTGGTAGCTAGCGGGGAAGAGACCCAGTACTTC.

This clone was seen more than once but under ten times. The chain's CDR3 is CASSMGQGTPFRLFF. The CDR3 DNA reads as TGTGCCAGTAGTATGGGACAGGGGACCCCATTCAGACTGTTTTTT. This sequence joins TRBV19 and TRBJ1-4; 10 nucleotides align to TRBD1. J gave up 13 bases and V 3 bases, and 11 bases lay outside the gene matches. Germline values: CDR1 LNHDA, CDR2 SQIVND (reference sequence). This CDR3 contains 15 residues.

V and J are TRBV5-6 and TRBJ1-5; D may be TRBD1 (5 bases). The CDR3 consists of 15 residues. Germline V gene data show CDR1 as SGHDT and CDR2 as YYEEEE. The V end was cut by 4 bases, the J end by 3 bases, with 14 bases between. This chain's CDR3 is CASSSAGRINQPQHF. In DNA form, the CDR3 reads TGTGCCAGCAGCAGCGCAGGGAGGATCAATCAGCCCCAGCATTTT.

Concerning this clone itself: One end of the junction varies from germline; a read error may be responsible. The V gene is TRBV6-5, the J gene TRBJ2-2; a possible D gene is TRBD2 (5 bases). The CDR3 contains 11 residues. The germline CDR1 and CDR2 sequences are MNHEY and SVGAGI. The CDR3 loop reads CASEVDRGAVF. The DNA for the CDR3 is TGTGCCAGCGAGGTTGACCGGGGAGCTGTTTTT.

The chain joins TRBV6-5 to TRBJ2-7; D is perhaps TRBD2 (5 bases). Trimming cost V 5 bases and J 6 bases, with 14 bases left between them. This CDR3 spans 13 amino acids. Per the germline V gene, CDR1 is MNHEY and CDR2 is SVGAGI. For the CDR3, the DNA is TGTGCCAGCAGTGACCCGGTTGGGAGCGAGCAGTACTTC. This translates into CASSDPVGSEQYF.

V is TRBV14 and J is TRBJ2-1; 9 bases line up with TRBD2. This CDR3 has 15 amino acids. V lost 1 base and J lost 8; bases outside the gene matches: 6. Germline V gene data show CDR1 as SGHDN and CDR2 as FVKESK. Here the CDR3 DNA reads TGTGCCAGCAGCCAAGTTGCGGGAGGGCCTTATGAGCAGTTCTTC. Translated: CASSQVAGGPYEQFF.

This rearrangement joins TRBV7-9 to TRBJ1-2, with D perhaps TRBD1 (6 bases). Germline V lookup: CDR1 SEHNR, CDR2 FQNEAQ (reference sequence). The CDR3 is 14 residues long. V lost 5 bases to trimming and J lost 8 bases, with 18 bases between them. CDR3 loop: CASSASGHNEGYTF. CDR3 bases: TGTGCCAGCAGCGCATCGGGACATAACGAGGGCTACACCTTC.

The chain uses TRBV6-5 and TRBJ2-1; the D is unclear. The CDR3 is made up of 13 amino acids. CDR1 is MNHEY, CDR2 SVGAGI, per germline. V lost 0 bases and J lost 8, with 8 bases in between. The DNA of the CDR3 is TGTGCCAGCAGTTACTCGTTGGGCGATGAGCAGTTCTTC. It codes for CASSYSLGDEQFF.

The chain links TRBV28 to TRBJ1-2; 7 bases line up with TRBD1. CDR1 is MDHEN and CDR2 is SYDVKM in the germline V gene. CDR3 length equals 13 residues. V lost 4 bases and J lost 2; bases outside the gene matches: 1. The CDR3 DNA follows: TGTGCCAGCAGTTGGGACAGAAACTATGGCTACACCTTC. It codes for CASSWDRNYGYTF.

V is TRBV28 and J is TRBJ2-3; D remains ambiguous. This CDR3 region has 13 residues. V gave up 3 bases and J gave up 5 bases, with 9 bases separating them. Germline CDR1 MDHEN, CDR2 SYDVKM. The DNA for the CDR3 is TGTGCCAGCAGTTTCCGGAGTGTAGATACGCAGTATTTT. This sequence encodes CASSFRSVDTQYF.

About this clone itself: This sample includes further DNA sequences coding for the same CDR3. V gene TRBV18 combines with J gene TRBJ2-5; unclear D gene. V was shortened by 0 bases and J by 5 bases, with 4 bases between the two germline ends. The CDR3 has 12 amino acids. Germline values: CDR1 KGHSH, CDR2 LQKENI. The CDR3 region is CASSPPRETQYF. The CDR3 DNA sequence: TGTGCCAGCTCACCACCGCGGGAGACCCAGTACTTC.

V and J are TRBV5-1 and TRBJ2-2; TRBD2 matches 7 bases. The CDR3 consists of 16 residues. The germline CDR1 and CDR2 sequences are SGHRS and YFSETQ. The V and J ends lost 0 bases and 3 bases, in that order; junction bases with no gene match: 5. CDR3 coding DNA: TGCGCCAGCAGCTTGGGGCGGGAGAGGTACACCGGGGAGCTGTTTTTT. It encodes CASSLGRERYTGELFF.

The V call is TRBV10-3, the J call TRBJ2-7; perhaps TRBD1 as D (6 bases). The CDR3 extends over 16 amino acids. Looked up from germline, CDR1 is ENHRY and CDR2 is SYGVKD. With 3 bases removed from V and 0 bases from J, the gap between germline ends came to 15 bases. Here the CDR3 reads CAISDPVGGSSYEQYF. CDR3 DNA sequence: TGTGCCATCAGTGACCCAGTAGGGGGAAGCTCCTACGAGCAGTACTTC.

The chain combines TRBV5-1 with TRBJ2-7; the match to TRBD2 covers 10 bases. The CDR3 is 17 amino acids. Per germline, CDR1 SGHRS and CDR2 YFSETQ. The junction had 11 bases not matched to a gene; V was cut back by 5 bases and J by 0 bases. In nucleotides, the CDR3 is TGCGCCAGCAGGAGAATAACTAGCGGGGACAGCTCCTACGAGCAGTACTTC. This encodes CASRRITSGDSSYEQYF.

The J gene is TRBJ2-3, the V gene TRBV5-1; D is uncertain. The CDR3 runs 14 residues. Germline loops: CDR1 SGHRS, CDR2 YFSETQ. V lost 4 bases and J 5 bases, leaving 14 bases between the germline ends. CDR3 region: CASSVLQFGDTQYF. Written as DNA, the CDR3 is TGCGCCAGCAGCGTCCTGCAGTTTGGAGATACGCAGTATTTT.